The subject of this entry is one T cell receptor beta chain. Its specificity is unknown. The sample belongs to a study of cytomegalovirus exposure and HLA in healthy donors. Study results and caveats: Reports showed the classifier diagnosing cytomegalovirus status with high specificity and sensitivity. A list of approximately 160 TCR beta chains associated with cytomegalovirus was given.

Among the 120 subjects of the validation cohort, separate from the roughly 670-subject first cohort, were the donors. CDR1 SGHRS and CDR2 YFSETQ come from the germline V gene. This CDR3 is 15 amino acids long. V shed 4 bases, J shed 4 bases, and the junction held 6 bases outside the gene matches. Sequenced by immunoSEQ multiplex PCR; TCRdb stores in-frame clones only, minus some. The sample holds 150,000 to 200,000 clones, more than 70% seen once. This receptor was obtained from a man aged 30-40 years in good health and CMV-seropositive. The V gene is TRBV5-1, the J gene TRBJ1-2, with 11 nucleotides matching TRBD1. The sequenced sample consisted of PBMCs. For the CDR3, the DNA is TGCGCCAGCAGCCCATGGACAGGGGGCGGCTATGGCTACACCTTC. Amino acid sequence: CASSPWTGGGYGYTF.